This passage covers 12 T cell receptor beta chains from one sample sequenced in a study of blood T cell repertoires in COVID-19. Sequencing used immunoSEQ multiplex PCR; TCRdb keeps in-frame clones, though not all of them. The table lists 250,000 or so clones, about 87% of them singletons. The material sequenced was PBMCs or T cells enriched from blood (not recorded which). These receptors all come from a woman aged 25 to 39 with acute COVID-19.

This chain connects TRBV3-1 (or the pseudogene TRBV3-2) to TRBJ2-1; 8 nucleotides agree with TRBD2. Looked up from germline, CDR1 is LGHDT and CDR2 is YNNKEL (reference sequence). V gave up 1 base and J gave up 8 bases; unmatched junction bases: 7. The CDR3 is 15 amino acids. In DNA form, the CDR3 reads TGTGCCAGCAGCCAAGTAGCGGGGAGCGCGGATGAGCAGTTCTTC. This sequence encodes CASSQVAGSADEQFF.

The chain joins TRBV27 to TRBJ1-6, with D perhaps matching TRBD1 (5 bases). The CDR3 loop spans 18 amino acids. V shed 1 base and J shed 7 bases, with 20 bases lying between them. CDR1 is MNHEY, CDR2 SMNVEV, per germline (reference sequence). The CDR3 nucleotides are TGTGCCAGCAGTTTATGGGGCAGTGGGCAGGTCGGCAATTCACCCCTCCACTTT. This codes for CASSLWGSGQVGNSPLHF.

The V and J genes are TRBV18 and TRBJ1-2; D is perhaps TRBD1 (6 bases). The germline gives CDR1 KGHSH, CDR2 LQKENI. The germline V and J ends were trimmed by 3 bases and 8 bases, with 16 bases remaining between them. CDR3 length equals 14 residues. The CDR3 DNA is TGTGCCAGCTCACCCTTACAGGGACGCGACGGCTACACCTTC. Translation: CASSPLQGRDGYTF.

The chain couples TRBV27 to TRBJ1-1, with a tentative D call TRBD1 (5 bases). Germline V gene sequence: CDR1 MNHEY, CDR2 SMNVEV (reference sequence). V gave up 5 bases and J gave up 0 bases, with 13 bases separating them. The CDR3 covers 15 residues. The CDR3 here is CASSTPGTLNTEAFF. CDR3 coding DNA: TGTGCCAGCAGTACTCCCGGGACTTTGAACACTGAAGCTTTCTTT.

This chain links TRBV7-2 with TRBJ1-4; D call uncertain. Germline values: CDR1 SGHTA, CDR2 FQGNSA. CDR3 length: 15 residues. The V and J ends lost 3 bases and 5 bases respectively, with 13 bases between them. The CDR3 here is CASSFDSDPNEKLFF. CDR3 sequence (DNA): TGTGCCAGCAGCTTTGACTCTGACCCCAATGAAAAACTGTTTTTT.

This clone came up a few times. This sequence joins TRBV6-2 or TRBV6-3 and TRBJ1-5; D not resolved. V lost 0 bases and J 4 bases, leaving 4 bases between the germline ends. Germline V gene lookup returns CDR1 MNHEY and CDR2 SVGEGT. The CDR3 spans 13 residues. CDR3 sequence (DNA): TGTGCCAGCAGTTACTCGGAGAATCAGCCCCAGCATTTT. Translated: CASSYSENQPQHF.

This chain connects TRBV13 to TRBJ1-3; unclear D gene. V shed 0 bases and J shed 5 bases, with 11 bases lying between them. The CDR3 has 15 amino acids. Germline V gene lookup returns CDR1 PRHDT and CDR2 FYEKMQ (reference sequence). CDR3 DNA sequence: TGTGCCAGCAGCTTAGGAAACAGACCCCGAAACACCATATATTTT. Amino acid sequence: CASSLGNRPRNTIYF.

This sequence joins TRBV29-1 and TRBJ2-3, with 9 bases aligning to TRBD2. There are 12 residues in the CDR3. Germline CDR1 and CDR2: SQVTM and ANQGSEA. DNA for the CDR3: TGCGGCGGGAGGGAGATACCAGATACGCAGTATTTT. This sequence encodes CGGREIPDTQYF.

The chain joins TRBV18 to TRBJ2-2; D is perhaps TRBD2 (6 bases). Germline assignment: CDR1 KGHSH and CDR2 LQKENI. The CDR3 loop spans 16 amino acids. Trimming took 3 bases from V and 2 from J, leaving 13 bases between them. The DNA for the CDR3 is TGTGCCAGCTCACCGTCCCGGGACTTTAACACCGGGGAGCTGTTTTTT. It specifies CASSPSRDFNTGELFF.

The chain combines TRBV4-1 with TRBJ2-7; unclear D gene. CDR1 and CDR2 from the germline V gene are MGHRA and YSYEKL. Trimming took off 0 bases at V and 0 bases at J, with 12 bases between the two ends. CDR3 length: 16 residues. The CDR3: CASSQDQTLSSYEQYF. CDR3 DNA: TGCGCCAGCAGCCAAGACCAGACATTAAGCTCCTACGAGCAGTACTTC.

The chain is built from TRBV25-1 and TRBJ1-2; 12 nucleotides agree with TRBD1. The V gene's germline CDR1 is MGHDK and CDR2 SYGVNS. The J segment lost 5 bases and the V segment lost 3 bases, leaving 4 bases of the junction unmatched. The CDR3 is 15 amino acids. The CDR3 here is CASSEGTGGAYGYTF. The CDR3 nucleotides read TGTGCCAGCAGTGAGGGGACAGGGGGCGCTTATGGCTACACCTTC.

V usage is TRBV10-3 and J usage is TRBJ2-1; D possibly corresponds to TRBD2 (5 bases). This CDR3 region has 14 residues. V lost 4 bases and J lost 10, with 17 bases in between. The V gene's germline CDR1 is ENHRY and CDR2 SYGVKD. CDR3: CAISAGITGWEQFF. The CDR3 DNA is TGTGCCATCAGTGCCGGCATCACGGGATGGGAGCAGTTCTTC.